The text below deals with one T cell receptor beta chain. Its specific antigen is unknown. No qualities accompany the bases; no much larger clone lies one base away. These data originate in a study of blood T cell repertoires in COVID-19 (TCRdb year 2020). Study-level background: The collaborator samples originated in the United States, Italy and Spain and spanned the acute and convalescent phases of COVID-19. The prospective study material was composed of cDNA or gDNA derived from T cells, B-cell-depleted T cells, or PBMCs. Deeply sampled blood TCRbeta repertoires from subjects exposed to, actively infected with, or recovered from COVID-19 were included in the dataset. The repertoires were released in a freely available public database meant as a resource for research on the immune response to SARS-CoV-2. Samples were obtained from the ongoing ImmuneRACE study (first 160 participants) and from some 1,200 subjects provided by 6 global collaborators. Sample metadata almost always included a de-identified subject ID, COVID-19 status, age in years and sex. Where available, HLA class I and class II types were obtained from metadata supplied by the sample provider rather than from assay-based typing. What the work shows at the level of the full study, not this receptor alone: Clinical and demographic metadata were provided uncurated, with the amount varying by source and participant.

Each collaborating institution followed its own protocols to collect whole blood in K2EDTA tubes. Collaborator samples were shipped for TCRbeta analysis as frozen whole blood, isolated PBMCs, or DNA extracted from either sample type. TCRbeta CDR3 regions were amplified from genomic DNA using the immunoSEQ Assay, a bias-controlled multiplex PCR. The authors' analysis ran thus. Within the assay, amplification of reference gene primers was used to estimate how many nucleated cells each sample contained. To quantify the absolute abundance of each unique TCRbeta CDR3 rearrangement, sequence reads were collapsed and filtered. Productive Simpson clonality was computed per sample as the square root of Simpson's diversity index over productive rearrangements. The table was pulled from immuneACCESS by TCRdb, which kept in-frame rearrangements only. Such tables lose some clones; where checked, under half of the loss comes from unresolved V genes, and the rest has no known cause. V, J and clone size reflect that table, while D and trimming were determined from the DNA. This sample lists 150,000 to 200,000 clones; about nine tenths were detected once. The ten largest account for 2.1% of the sample.

The receptor's source is a man between 65 and 85 years old with active or convalescent COVID-19. Specimen: peripheral blood.

CDR3 protein: CASSNDRVFEKLFF. The nucleotide sequence is TGTGCCAGCAGTAACGACAGAGTTTTTGAAAAACTGTTTTTT. The chain couples TRBV2 to TRBJ1-4; TRBD1 could be the D gene, as 5 bases match. The CDR3, cysteine through phenylalanine, is 14 amino acids long. CDR3 DNA is the only sequence kept; it has 42 bases, read in frame from the first base. Relative to germline, V is 5 bases shorter and J is 7 bases shorter, with 14 bases between their ends. CDR1 and CDR2, per the germline V gene, are SNHLY and FYNNEI. Extended through the reference TRBV2 and TRBJ1-4 proteins, this CDR3 yields the full variable domain: EPEVTQTPSHQVTQMGQEVILRCVPISNHLYFYWYRQILGQKVEFLVSFYNNEISEKSEIFDDQFSVERPDGSNFTLKIRSTKLEDSAMYFCASSNDRVFEKLFFGSGTQLSVL.